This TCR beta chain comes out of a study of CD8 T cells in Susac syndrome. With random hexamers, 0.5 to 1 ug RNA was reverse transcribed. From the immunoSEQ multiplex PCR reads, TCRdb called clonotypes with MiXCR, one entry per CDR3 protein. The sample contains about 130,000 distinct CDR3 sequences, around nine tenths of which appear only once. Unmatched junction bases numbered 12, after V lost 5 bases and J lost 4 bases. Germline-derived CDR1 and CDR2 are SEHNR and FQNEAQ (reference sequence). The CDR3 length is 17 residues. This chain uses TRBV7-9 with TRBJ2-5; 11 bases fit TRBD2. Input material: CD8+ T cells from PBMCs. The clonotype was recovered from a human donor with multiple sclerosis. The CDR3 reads CASSPLAGEGFGETQYF. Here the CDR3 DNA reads TGTGCCAGCAGCCCACTAGCGGGAGAAGGTTTTGGAGAGACCCAGTACTTC.